This TCR beta chain originates from a study of T-cell memory formation after mild COVID-19. This clonotype appeared a few times. What it binds is unknown. TCRdb reprocessed the 5' RACE reads via MiXCR and lists one record per CDR3 protein. The sample has roughly 100,000 distinct CDR3 sequences; about a sixth are singletons. This CDR3 comprises 16 residues. Germline CDR1 reads SGHNT; CDR2 reads YYREEE (reference sequence). V was clipped by 4 bases and J by 4 bases; unmatched bases: 7. Study-wide points: Contracting clones from day 15 to 85 showed balanced CD4/CD8; later expanders favored CD4+.

The sequence was collected from an adult woman who had mild COVID-19 (a few samples of this study predate the infection). Cell type and time point are not known. Sequenced input: PBMCs or a T cell subset sorted from them (not recorded which). The chain has TRBV5-4 and TRBJ2-6; 8 nucleotides agree with TRBD2. This chain's CDR3 is CASSREGRSGANVLTF. The CDR3 DNA is TGTGCCAGCAGCCGGGAGGGTAGAAGCGGGGCCAACGTCCTGACTTTC.